The 17 T cell receptor beta chains listed next were all sequenced from one sample in a study of shared clonotypes between healthy human individuals. Produced via immunoSEQ multiplex PCR; TCRdb's table is partial and in-frame only. The table records nearly 2 million clones, about 95% of them present only once. As defined, naive CD8 cells were CD45RO-negative and positively selected for CCR7, with terminally differentiated effector memory CD45RA+ cells excluded. The source material was naive CD8+ T cells sorted from blood. Receptors originate from a man aged 18-30 years in good health.

Turning to this clone: Other DNA sequences in this sample translate to the same CDR3. V usage is TRBV4-1 and J usage is TRBJ2-7; D not resolved. V lost 1 base and J lost 0, with 7 bases in between. From germline, CDR1 is MGHRA and CDR2 YSYEKL. The CDR3 contains 14 residues. CDR3 sequence reads: CASSQGPGSYEQYF. The DNA of the CDR3 is TGCGCCAGCAGCCAAGGTCCGGGCTCCTACGAGCAGTACTTC.

The DNA of the CDR3 is TGCAGCGTTGAAGACCGAACTAGCCGGTACAATGAGCAGTTCTTC. As protein: CSVEDRTSRYNEQFF. The chain combines TRBV29-1 with TRBJ2-1; D is perhaps TRBD2 (6 bases). The CDR3 loop spans 15 amino acids. Trimming took 0 bases from V and 4 from J, leaving 13 bases between them. Per the germline V gene, CDR1 is SQVTM and CDR2 is ANQGSEA.

The chain combines TRBV30 with TRBJ1-2; TRBD1 matches 8 bases. The germline gives CDR1 GTSNPN, CDR2 SVGIG (reference sequence). The CDR3 contains 11 residues. After removal of 4 bases from V and 7 bases from J, the junction contained 2 bases not matched to a gene. CDR3 loop: CAWTGGGGYTF. The CDR3 bases are TGTGCCTGGACAGGGGGCGGTGGCTACACCTTC. The whole variable domain, remainder taken from reference TRBV30 and TRBJ1-2, is SQTIHQWPATLVQPVGSPLSLECTVEGTSNPNLYWYRQAAGRGLQLLFYSVGIGQISSEVPQNLSASRPQDRQFILSSKKLLLSDSGFYLCAWTGGGGYTFGSGTRLTVV.

This clone was recorded only once. The chain joins TRBV5-6 to TRBJ1-2, with 8 bases that match TRBD1. Trimming at V came to 0 bases and at J to 4 bases, leaving 8 bases not matched to a gene. CDR1 is SGHDT, CDR2 YYEEEE, per germline. The CDR3 is 16 residues long. The CDR3 region is CASSLVSADRGYGYTF. In DNA form, the CDR3 reads TGTGCCAGCAGCTTGGTCTCGGCAGACAGGGGCTATGGCTACACCTTC.

The chain employs TRBV5-1 and TRBJ2-5; no clear D gene. Deletions cut 4 bases from V and 2 bases from J, with 3 bases between. Germline V CDR1 and CDR2: SGHRS, YFSETQ. This CDR3 contains 11 residues. CDR3 in DNA: TGCGCCAGCAGCGAGCAAGAGACCCAGTACTTC. Translating gives CASSEQETQYF.

The chain has TRBV11-2 and TRBJ2-1; 8 bases align to TRBD2. The junction had 11 bases not matched to a gene; V was cut back by 5 bases and J by 5 bases. Germline CDR1 is SGHAT and CDR2 is FQNNGV. The CDR3 contains 16 residues. CDR3 loop: CASSPSGGLPDNEQFF. DNA for the CDR3: TGTGCCAGCAGCCCGAGCGGGGGACTCCCCGACAATGAGCAGTTCTTC.

A single count supports this clone. The chain has TRBV12-5 and TRBJ1-3, with D possibly TRBD1 on 6 matching bases. The CDR3 sequence is 16 residues long. V lost 2 bases and J 2 bases, leaving 13 bases between the germline ends. Germline CDR1 and CDR2: LGHNT and FRNRAP. CDR3 DNA: TGTGCTAGTGGTTTGCTAGACGGACAGACTGGAAACACCATATATTTT. It encodes CASGLLDGQTGNTIYF.

The V and J genes are TRBV7-6 and TRBJ2-7, with D possibly being TRBD2 (8 bases). Germline V gene lookup returns CDR1 SGHVS and CDR2 FNYEAQ. V shed 5 bases and J shed 6 bases, with 29 bases lying between them. The CDR3 runs to 18 residues. In DNA, the CDR3 is TGTGCCAGCAGCCCCTCGACAGGGTTGCCTAGCGGGTCAGGCGAGCAGTACTTC. Translating it yields CASSPSTGLPSGSGEQYF.

The V call is TRBV11-2, the J call TRBJ2-5, with 7 bases aligning to TRBD1. The V and J ends lost 5 bases and 2 bases, in that order; junction bases with no gene match: 8. CDR1 is SGHAT, CDR2 FQNNGV, per germline. This CDR3 region has 15 residues. CDR3 DNA sequence: TGTGCCAGCAGCGCTTCGTCGGGACAGCAAGAGACCCAGTACTTC. Protein sequence: CASSASSGQQETQYF.

This clone was observed once. V usage is TRBV5-6 and J usage is TRBJ1-1, with 7 nucleotides matching TRBD1. This CDR3 has 15 residues. V dropped 2 bases and J dropped 5; count of bases not matched to a gene: 9. Germline V gives CDR1 SGHDT, CDR2 YYEEEE. The CDR3 region has the DNA TGTGCCAGCAGCTTCACTGACAGGGAGTGGACTGAAGCTTTCTTT. Protein product: CASSFTDREWTEAFF. Drawing the rest from reference TRBV5-6 and TRBJ1-1, the complete variable domain is DAGVTQSPTHLIKTRGQQVTLRCSPKSGHDTVSWYQQALGQGPQFIFQYYEEEERQRGNFPDRFSGHQFPNYSSELNVNALLLGDSALYLCASSFTDREWTEAFFGQGTRLTVV.

Concerning this clone: Other nucleotide sequences from this sample produce the same CDR3. V usage is TRBV6-6 and J usage is TRBJ2-7; D not certain. This CDR3 region has 12 residues. Between the trimmed V and J ends, which lost 2 bases and 4 bases, there was a span of 6 bases. The germline CDR1 and CDR2 sequences are MNHNY and SVGAGI (reference sequence). DNA for the CDR3: TGTGCCAGCAGTTACGTCCGATACGAGCAGTACTTC. Translating it yields CASSYVRYEQYF.

V gene TRBV5-5 combines with J gene TRBJ1-1; D gene unclear. V was pared by 6 bases and J by 5 bases, with 11 bases between. Germline assignment: CDR1 SGHKS and CDR2 YYEKEE (reference sequence). The CDR3 is 12 amino acids. The CDR3 sequence: CASTVIGTEAFF. Here the CDR3 DNA reads TGTGCCAGCACCGTAATTGGGACTGAAGCTTTCTTT.

The chain joins TRBV13 to TRBJ2-5, with TRBD2 matching 9 bases. CDR1 is PRHDT and CDR2 is FYEKMQ in the germline V gene (reference sequence). V lost 1 base to trimming and J lost 1 base; unmatched junction nucleotides: 7. The CDR3 has 17 amino acids. The CDR3 spells CASSLVSAREGQETQYF. The CDR3 DNA follows: TGTGCCAGCAGCTTAGTCTCCGCGCGGGAGGGCCAAGAGACCCAGTACTTC.

The chain has TRBV7-9 and TRBJ2-7; 9 nucleotides agree with TRBD1. Germline V lookup: CDR1 SEHNR, CDR2 FQNEAQ (reference sequence). Trimming removed 5 bases from V and 0 bases from J; junction bases left unmatched: 8. This CDR3 has 16 amino acids. The CDR3 loop reads CASSPALQGASYEQYF. The CDR3 nucleotides are TGTGCCAGCAGCCCCGCCTTACAGGGGGCCTCCTACGAGCAGTACTTC.

The chain employs TRBV27 and TRBJ2-7; D possibly uses TRBD1 or TRBD2 (5 bases each). The V and J ends lost 0 bases and 0 bases respectively, with 12 bases between them. Germline V gene data show CDR1 as MNHEY and CDR2 as SMNVEV (reference sequence). CDR3 size: 16 residues. CDR3 in amino acids: CASSLSYGTVSYEQYF. In DNA, the CDR3 is TGTGCCAGCAGTTTATCGTACGGGACCGTCTCCTACGAGCAGTACTTC.

The chain carries TRBV6-1 and TRBJ2-2, with D unclear. There are 14 residues in the CDR3. The germline V and J ends were trimmed by 2 bases and 4 bases, with 8 bases remaining between them. The germline V gene encodes CDR1 MNHNS and CDR2 SASEGT. This chain's CDR3 is CASSESLLTGELFF. CDR3 nucleotides: TGTGCCAGCAGTGAATCCCTTCTCACCGGGGAGCTGTTTTTT.

The V call is TRBV5-4, the J call TRBJ1-2; maybe TRBD1 (6 bases). The CDR3 covers 15 residues. V was trimmed by 0 bases and J by 4 bases, leaving 13 bases between them. CDR1 and CDR2 (germline): SGHNT, YYREEE (reference sequence). CDR3 region: CASSLANEGGYGYTF. The DNA of the CDR3 is TGTGCCAGCAGCTTGGCCAACGAGGGGGGCTATGGCTACACCTTC.